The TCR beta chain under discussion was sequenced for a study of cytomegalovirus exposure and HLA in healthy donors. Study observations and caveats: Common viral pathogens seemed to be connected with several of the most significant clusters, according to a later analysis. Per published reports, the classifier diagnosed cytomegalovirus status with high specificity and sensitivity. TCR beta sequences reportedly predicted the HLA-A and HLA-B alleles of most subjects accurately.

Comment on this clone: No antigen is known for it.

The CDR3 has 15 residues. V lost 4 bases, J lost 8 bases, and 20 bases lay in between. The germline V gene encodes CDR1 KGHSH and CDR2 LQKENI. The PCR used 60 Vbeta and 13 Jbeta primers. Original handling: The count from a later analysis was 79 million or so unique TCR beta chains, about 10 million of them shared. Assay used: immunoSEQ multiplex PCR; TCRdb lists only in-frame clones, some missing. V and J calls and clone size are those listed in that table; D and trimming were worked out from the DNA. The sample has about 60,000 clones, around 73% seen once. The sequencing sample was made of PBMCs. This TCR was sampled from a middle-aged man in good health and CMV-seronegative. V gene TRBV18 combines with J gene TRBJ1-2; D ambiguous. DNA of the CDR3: TGTGCCAGCTCACTAGACCGGGTTAATAGCCGAGGCTACACCTTC. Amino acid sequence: CASSLDRVNSRGYTF.